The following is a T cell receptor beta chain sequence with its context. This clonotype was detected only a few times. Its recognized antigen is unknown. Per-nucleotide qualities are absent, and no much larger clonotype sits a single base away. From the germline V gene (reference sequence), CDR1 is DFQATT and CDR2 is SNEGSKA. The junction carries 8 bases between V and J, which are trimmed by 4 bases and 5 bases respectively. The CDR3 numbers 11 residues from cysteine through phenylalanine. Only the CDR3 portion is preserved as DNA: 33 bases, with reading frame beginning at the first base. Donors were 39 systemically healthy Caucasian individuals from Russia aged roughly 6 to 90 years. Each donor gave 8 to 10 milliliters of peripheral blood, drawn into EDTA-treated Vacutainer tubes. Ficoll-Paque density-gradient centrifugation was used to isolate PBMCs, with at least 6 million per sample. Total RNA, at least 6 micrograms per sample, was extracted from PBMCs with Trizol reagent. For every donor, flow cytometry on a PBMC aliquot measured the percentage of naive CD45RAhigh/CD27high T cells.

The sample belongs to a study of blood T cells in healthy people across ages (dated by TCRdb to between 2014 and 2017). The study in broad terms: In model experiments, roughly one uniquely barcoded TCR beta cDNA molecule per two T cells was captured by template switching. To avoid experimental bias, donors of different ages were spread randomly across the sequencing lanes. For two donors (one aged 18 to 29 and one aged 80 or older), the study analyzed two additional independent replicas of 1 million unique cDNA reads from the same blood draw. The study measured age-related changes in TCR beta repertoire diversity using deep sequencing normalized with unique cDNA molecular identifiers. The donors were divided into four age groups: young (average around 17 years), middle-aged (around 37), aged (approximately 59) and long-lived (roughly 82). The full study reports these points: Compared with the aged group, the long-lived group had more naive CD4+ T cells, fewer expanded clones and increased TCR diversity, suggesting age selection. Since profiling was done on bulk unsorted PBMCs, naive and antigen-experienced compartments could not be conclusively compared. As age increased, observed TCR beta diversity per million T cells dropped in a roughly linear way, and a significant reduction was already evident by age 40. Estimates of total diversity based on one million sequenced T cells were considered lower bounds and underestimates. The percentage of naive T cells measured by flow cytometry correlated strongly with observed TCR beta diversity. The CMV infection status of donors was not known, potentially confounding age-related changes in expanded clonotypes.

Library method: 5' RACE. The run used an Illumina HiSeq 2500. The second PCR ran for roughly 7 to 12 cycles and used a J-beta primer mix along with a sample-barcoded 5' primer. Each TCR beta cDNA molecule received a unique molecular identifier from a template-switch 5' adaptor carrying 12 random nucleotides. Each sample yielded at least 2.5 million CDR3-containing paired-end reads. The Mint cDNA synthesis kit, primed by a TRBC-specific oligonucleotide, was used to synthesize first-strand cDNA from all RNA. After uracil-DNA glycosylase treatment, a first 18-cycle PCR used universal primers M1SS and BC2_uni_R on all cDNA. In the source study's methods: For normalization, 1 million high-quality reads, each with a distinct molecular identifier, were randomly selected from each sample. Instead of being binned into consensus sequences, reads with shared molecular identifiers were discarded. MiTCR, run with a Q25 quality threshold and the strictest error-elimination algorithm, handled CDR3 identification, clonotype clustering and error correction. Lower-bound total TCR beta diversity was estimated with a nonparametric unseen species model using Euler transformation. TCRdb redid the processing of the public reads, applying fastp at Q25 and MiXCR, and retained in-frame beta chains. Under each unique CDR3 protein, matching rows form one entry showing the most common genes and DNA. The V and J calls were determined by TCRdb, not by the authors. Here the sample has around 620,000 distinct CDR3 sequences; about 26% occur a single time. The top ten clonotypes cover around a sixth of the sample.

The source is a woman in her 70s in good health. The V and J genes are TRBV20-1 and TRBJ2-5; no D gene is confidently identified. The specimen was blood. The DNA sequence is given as TGCAGTGCTAAATCGCTGGAGACCCAGTACTTC. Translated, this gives CSAKSLETQYF.